This T cell receptor (beta chain) was recovered during a study of response to subunit inactivated influenza vaccine. A single record per CDR3 protein comes from TCRdb applying MiXCR to the RT-PCR reads. The data contain some 800,000 distinct CDR3 sequences, approximately 22% of them singletons. This clonotype was detected a few times. Germline lookup yields CDR1 SEHNR and CDR2 FQNEAQ (reference sequence). The CDR3 runs 17 residues. After removal of 4 bases from V and 6 bases from J, the junction contained 15 bases not matched to a gene. The receptor was derived from a man over 45 who received an inactivated influenza vaccine. The sequencing used PBMCs from blood, collected about 5 days after vaccination. The rearrangement uses TRBV7-9 and TRBJ2-1; 7 bases match TRBD2. The CDR3 sequence is CASSSGPGTIGGNEQFF. The CDR3 nucleotides are TGTGCCAGCAGCTCAGGGCCGGGGACTATAGGCGGCAATGAGCAGTTCTTC.